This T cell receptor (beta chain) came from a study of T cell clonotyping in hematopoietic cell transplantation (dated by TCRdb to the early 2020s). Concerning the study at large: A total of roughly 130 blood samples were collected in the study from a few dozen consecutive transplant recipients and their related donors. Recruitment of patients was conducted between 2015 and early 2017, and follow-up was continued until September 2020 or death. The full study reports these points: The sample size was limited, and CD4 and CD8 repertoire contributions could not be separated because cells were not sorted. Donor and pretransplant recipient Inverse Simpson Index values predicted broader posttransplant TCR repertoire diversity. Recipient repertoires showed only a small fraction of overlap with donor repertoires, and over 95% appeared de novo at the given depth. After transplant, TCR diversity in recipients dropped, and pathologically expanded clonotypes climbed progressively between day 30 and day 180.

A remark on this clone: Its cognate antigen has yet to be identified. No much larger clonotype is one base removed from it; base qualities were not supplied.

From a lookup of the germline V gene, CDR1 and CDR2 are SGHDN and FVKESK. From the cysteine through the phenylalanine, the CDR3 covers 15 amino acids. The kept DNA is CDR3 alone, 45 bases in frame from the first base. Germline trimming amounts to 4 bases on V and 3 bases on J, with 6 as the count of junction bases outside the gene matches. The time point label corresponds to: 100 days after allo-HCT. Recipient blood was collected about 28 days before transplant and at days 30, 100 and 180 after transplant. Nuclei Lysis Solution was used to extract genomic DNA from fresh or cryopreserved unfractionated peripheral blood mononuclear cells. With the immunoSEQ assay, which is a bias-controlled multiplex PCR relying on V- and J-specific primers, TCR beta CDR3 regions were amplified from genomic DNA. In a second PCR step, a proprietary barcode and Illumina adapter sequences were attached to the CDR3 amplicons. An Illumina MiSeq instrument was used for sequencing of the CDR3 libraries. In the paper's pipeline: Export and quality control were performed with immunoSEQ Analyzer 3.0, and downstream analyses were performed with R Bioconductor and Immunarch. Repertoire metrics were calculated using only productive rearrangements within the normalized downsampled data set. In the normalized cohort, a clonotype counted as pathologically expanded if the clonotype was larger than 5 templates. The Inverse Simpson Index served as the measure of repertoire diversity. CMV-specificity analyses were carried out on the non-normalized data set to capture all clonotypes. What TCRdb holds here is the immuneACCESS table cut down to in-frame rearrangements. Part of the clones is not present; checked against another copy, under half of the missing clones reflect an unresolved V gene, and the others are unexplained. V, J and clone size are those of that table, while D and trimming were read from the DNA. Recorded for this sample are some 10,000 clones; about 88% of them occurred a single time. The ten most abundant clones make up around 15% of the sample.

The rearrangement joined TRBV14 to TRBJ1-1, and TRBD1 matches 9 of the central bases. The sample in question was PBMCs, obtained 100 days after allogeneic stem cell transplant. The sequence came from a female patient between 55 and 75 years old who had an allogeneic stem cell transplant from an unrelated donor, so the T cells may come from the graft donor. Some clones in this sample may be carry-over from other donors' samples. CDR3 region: CASSLFRQGDTEAFF. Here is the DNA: TGTGCCAGCAGCCTATTCAGACAGGGGGACACTGAAGCTTTCTTT. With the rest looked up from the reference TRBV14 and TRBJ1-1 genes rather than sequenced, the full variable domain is EAGVTQFPSHSVIEKGQTVTLRCDPISGHDNLYWYRRVMGKEIKFLLHFVKESKQDESGMPNNRFLAERTGGTYSTLKVQPAELEDSGVYFCASSLFRQGDTEAFFGQGTRLTVV.